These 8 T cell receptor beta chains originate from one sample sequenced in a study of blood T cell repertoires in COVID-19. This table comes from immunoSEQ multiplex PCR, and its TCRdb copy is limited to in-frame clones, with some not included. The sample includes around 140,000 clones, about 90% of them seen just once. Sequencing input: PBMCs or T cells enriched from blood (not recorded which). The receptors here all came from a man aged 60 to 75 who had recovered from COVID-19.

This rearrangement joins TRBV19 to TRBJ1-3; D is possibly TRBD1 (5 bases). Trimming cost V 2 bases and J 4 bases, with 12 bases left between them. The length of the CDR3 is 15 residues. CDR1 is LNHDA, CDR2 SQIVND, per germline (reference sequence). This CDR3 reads CASSISPRAGNTIYF. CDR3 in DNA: TGTGCCAGTAGTATATCGCCCAGGGCCGGAAACACCATATATTTT.

CDR3 coding DNA: TGTGCCAGCAGCTTAGGAACTAGCGGGAGTGATGAGCAGTTCTTC. It translates to CASSLGTSGSDEQFF. The rearrangement uses TRBV11-1 and TRBJ2-1; TRBD2 matches at 11 bases. Germline V CDR1 and CDR2: SGHAT, FQDESV (reference sequence). V lost 1 base and J lost 8; bases outside the gene matches: 4. This CDR3 region has 15 residues. Drawing the rest from reference TRBV11-1 and TRBJ2-1, the complete variable domain is EAEVAQSPRYKITEKSQAVAFWCDPISGHATLYWYRQILGQGPELLVQFQDESVVDDSQLPKDRFSAERLKGVDSTLKIQPAELGDSAMYLCASSLGTSGSDEQFFGPGTRLTVL.

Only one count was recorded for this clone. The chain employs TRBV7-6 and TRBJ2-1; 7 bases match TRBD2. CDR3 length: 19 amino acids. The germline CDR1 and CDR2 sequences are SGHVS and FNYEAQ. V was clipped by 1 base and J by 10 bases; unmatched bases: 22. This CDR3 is CASSLGGGFRGLPPREQFF. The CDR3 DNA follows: TGTGCCAGCAGCTTAGGGGGGGGTTTCCGAGGACTACCTCCTCGGGAGCAGTTCTTC.

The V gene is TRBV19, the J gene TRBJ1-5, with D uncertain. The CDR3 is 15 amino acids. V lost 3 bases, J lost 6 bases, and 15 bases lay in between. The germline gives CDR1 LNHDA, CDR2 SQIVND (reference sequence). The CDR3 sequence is CASSMSVRAGQPQHF. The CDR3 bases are TGTGCCAGTAGTATGTCCGTGAGGGCGGGTCAGCCCCAGCATTTT.

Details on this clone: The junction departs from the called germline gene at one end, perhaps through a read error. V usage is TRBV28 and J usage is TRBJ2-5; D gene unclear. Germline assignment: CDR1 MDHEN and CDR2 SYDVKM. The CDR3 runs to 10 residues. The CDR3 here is CASSREAQYF. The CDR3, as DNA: TGTGCCAGCAGTCGAGAGGCCCAGTACTTC.

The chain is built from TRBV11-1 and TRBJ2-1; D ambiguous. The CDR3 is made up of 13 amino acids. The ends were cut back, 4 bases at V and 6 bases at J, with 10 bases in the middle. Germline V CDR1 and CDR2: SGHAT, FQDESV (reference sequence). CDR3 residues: CASSSNVPNEQFF. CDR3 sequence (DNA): TGTGCCAGCAGCTCTAACGTACCCAATGAGCAGTTCTTC.

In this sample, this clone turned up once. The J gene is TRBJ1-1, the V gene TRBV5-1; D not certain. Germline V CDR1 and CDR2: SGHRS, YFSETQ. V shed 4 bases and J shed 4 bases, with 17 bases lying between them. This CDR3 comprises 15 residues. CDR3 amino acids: CASSTDPGKPTEAFF. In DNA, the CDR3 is TGCGCCAGCAGCACCGATCCGGGAAAACCCACTGAAGCTTTCTTT.

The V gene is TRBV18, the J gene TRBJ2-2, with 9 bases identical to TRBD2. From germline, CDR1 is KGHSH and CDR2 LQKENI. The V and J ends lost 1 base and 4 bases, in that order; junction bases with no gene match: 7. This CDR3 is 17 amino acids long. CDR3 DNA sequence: TGTGCCAGCTCACCACGGTTAGCGGGAGCCCTCACCGGGGAGCTGTTTTTT. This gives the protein CASSPRLAGALTGELFF.